This TCR beta chain comes out of a study of blood T cell repertoires in COVID-19. CDR1 is SGHNT and CDR2 is YYREEE in the germline V gene (reference sequence). This CDR3 is 13 amino acids long. With 5 bases removed from V and 3 bases from J, the gap between germline ends came to 11 bases. The protocol was immunoSEQ multiplex PCR, while the TCRdb copy is restricted to in-frame clones and leaves out a portion. The sample consists of approximately 200,000 clones, 85% to 90% of them appearing once. Sequencing used peripheral blood. The chain joins TRBV5-4 to TRBJ2-5, with a possible D match to TRBD2 (5 bases). This receptor was taken from a man aged 55 to 70 who had recovered from COVID-19. This chain's CDR3 is CASSPGAEETQYF. In DNA, the CDR3 is TGTGCCAGCAGTCCCGGAGCGGAAGAGACCCAGTACTTC.